The 8 T cell receptor beta chains listed next were all sequenced from one sample in a study of blood T cell repertoires in COVID-19. This table comes from immunoSEQ multiplex PCR, and its TCRdb copy is limited to in-frame clones, with some not included. The sample contains 75,000 to 90,000 clones, 90% of which appear only once. Sample: peripheral blood. Receptors originate from a man in his late teens or twenties with COVID-19, enrolled during active disease.

The rearrangement uses TRBV7-6 and TRBJ1-2, with D possibly TRBD1 on 5 matching bases. CDR1 is SGHVS, CDR2 FNYEAQ, per germline. There are 16 residues in the CDR3. The V end was cut by 5 bases, the J end by 5 bases, with 21 bases between. The CDR3 is CASSPLDSRIPYGYTF. Written as DNA, the CDR3 is TGTGCCAGCAGCCCGCTAGACAGCCGAATCCCTTATGGCTACACCTTC.

This clone was seen a single time. V gene TRBV5-1 combines with J gene TRBJ2-5; D uncertain. CDR1 and CDR2 from the germline V gene are SGHRS and YFSETQ. V was pared by 0 bases and J by 1 base, with 10 bases between. The CDR3 extends over 15 amino acids. CDR3 DNA: TGCGCCAGCAGCTTGGGCGCTGCCTTCCAAGAGACCCAGTACTTC. This gives the protein CASSLGAAFQETQYF.

The chain links TRBV25-1 to TRBJ1-1; 8 bases agree with TRBD1. The germline gives CDR1 MGHDK, CDR2 SYGVNS. J gave up 4 bases and V 9 bases, and 7 bases lay outside the gene matches. The CDR3 length is 13 residues. The CDR3 DNA sequence: TGTGCCAGTGCTCAGGGGGCCGGCACTGAAGCTTTCTTT. Its protein product is CASAQGAGTEAFF.

The CDR3 sequence: CSVLGTSGRYNEQFF. In DNA form, the CDR3 reads TGCAGCGTTCTCGGGACTAGCGGGAGGTACAATGAGCAGTTCTTC. The chain recombines TRBV29-1 with TRBJ2-1; 15 bases fit TRBD2. After removal of 5 bases from V and 4 bases from J, the junction contained 3 bases not matched to a gene. CDR1 and CDR2 from the germline V gene are SQVTM and ANQGSEA. The CDR3 loop spans 15 amino acids.

The rearrangement links TRBV6-5 to TRBJ2-3; 9 bases fit TRBD2. The CDR3 covers 15 residues. V shed 6 bases, J shed 2 bases, and the junction held 6 bases outside the gene matches. Per the germline V gene, CDR1 is MNHEY and CDR2 is SVGAGI. The CDR3, as DNA: TGTGCCAGCAGCTATAGCGGGAGTTTCACAGATACGCAGTATTTT. Protein product: CASSYSGSFTDTQYF.

This clone was found a few times. The chain is built from TRBV4-3 and TRBJ2-5, with D possibly being TRBD2 (6 bases). Between the trimmed V and J ends, which lost 1 base and 2 bases, there was a span of 11 bases. Germline CDR1 reads LGHNA; CDR2 reads YSLEER. The CDR3 length is 15 residues. The CDR3 DNA is TGCGCCAGCAGCCAAGTGGGGCTAGCGCAAGAGACCCAGTACTTC. Translated: CASSQVGLAQETQYF.

This rearrangement joins TRBV27 to TRBJ1-1, with D tentatively TRBD1 (5 bases). Germline V gene data show CDR1 as MNHEY and CDR2 as SMNVEV (reference sequence). Trimming took off 2 bases at V and 11 bases at J, with 12 bases between the two ends. This CDR3 region has 12 residues. CDR3 residues: CASSLGGGVAFF. The CDR3 nucleotides read TGTGCCAGCAGTTTAGGGGGAGGGGTGGCTTTCTTT.

The chain is built from TRBV9 and TRBJ2-5, with 12 positions matching TRBD2. The CDR3 spans 17 residues. Germline V gives CDR1 SGDLS, CDR2 YYNGEE. V gave up 0 bases and J gave up 4 bases; unmatched junction bases: 7. In DNA form, the CDR3 reads TGTGCCAGCAGCGTAGCGATGACTAGCGGGAGAATAGAGACCCAGTACTTC. Translating gives CASSVAMTSGRIETQYF.